This T cell receptor (beta chain) derives from a study of T cells in Graves' hyperthyroidism and ophthalmopathy. As for this clonotype: The antigen is unknown.

RNA transcripts were the template for amplifying TCR beta CDR3 regions. A set of HTBI primers served as the primers for a first-round RT-PCR of the TCR CDR3. TCRdb reanalysed the multiplex PCR reads using MiXCR and keeps one entry per CDR3 protein. The profile shows around 290,000 distinct CDR3 sequences, about a sixth of them singletons. The PBMCs were sourced from fresh peripheral blood (more than 9 ml). The study's findings and limits: Blood also contained most expanded thyroid clonotypes above 0.001.

The CDR3 length is 17 residues. Per the germline V gene, CDR1 is MNHEY and CDR2 is SVGEGT. Trimming removed 0 bases at V and 7 bases at J, with 18 bases between. This receptor was identified in a woman in her sixties or seventies with Graves' ophthalmopathy. Sequencing was carried out using blood. The chain employs TRBV6-2 or TRBV6-3 and TRBJ2-2; tentatively, D is TRBD1 (5 bases). This CDR3 is CASSYSSRRGHDGELFF. CDR3 in DNA: TGTGCCAGCAGTTACTCGAGTCGCCGCGGACATGACGGGGAGCTGTTTTTT.